This T cell receptor (beta chain) was identified in a study of shared clonotypes between healthy human individuals. Looking at the study overall: Each donor's CD4 naive and CD4 memory cells filled three plates apiece, CD8 naive two, and CD8 memory one.

The assay was immunoSEQ multiplex PCR, and TCRdb's table has in-frame clones only and misses some. The table shows 2 million to 3 million clones, with approximately 92% occurring only once. The sample holds one count of this clone. Trimming removed 4 bases from V and 4 bases from J, with 11 bases in between. CDR3 length equals 13 residues. The germline V gene has CDR1 SEHNR and CDR2 FQNEAQ (reference sequence). The chain recombines TRBV7-9 with TRBJ2-7; D is unresolved. Sequenced sample: naive CD4+ T cells sorted from blood. Specified subset: CD45RA+ positively selected. The receptor comes from a man in his late teens or twenties in good health. The CDR3 sequence: CASSYQSAYEQYF. The CDR3 DNA sequence: TGTGCCAGCAGCTACCAATCGGCTTACGAGCAGTACTTC.